A selection of T cell receptor beta chains follows, all from one sample in a study of brain T cells in children with intractable seizures. Libraries were prepared by immunoSEQ multiplex PCR; TCRdb keeps only in-frame clonotypes and omits some of them. In the table there are about 350,000 clones, 93% of which are singletons. The sequenced sample was peripheral blood, obtained roughly 5 months after surgery. The receptor source for this set is a boy under three years old with tuberous sclerosis and intractable seizures. Both conserved end residues are part of each CDR3. The D gene is left open where the match is weak. Clone size is not always given. Where it is, it says once, few, many or a class for expanded clones.

d_call: NA; v_call: TRBV6-6; clone_size: NA; j_call: TRBJ1-1; cdr3_aa: CASSLDNTEAFF; cdr3_nt: TGTGCCAGCAGCTTGGACAACACTGAAGCTTTCTTT
d_call: NA; v_call: TRBV7-8; clone_size: NA; j_call: TRBJ2-4; cdr3_aa: CASSLDTGHIQYF; cdr3_nt: TGTGCCAGCAGCTTAGATACAGGGCACATTCAGTACTTC
d_call: TRBD1; v_call: TRBV5-1; clone_size: few; j_call: TRBJ1-1; cdr3_aa: CASSIDRGKAEAFF; cdr3_nt: TGCGCCAGCAGCATCGACAGGGGGAAGGCTGAAGCTTTCTTT
d_call: NA; v_call: TRBV15; clone_size: NA; j_call: TRBJ2-7; cdr3_aa: CATSRDSRGRFFYEQYF; cdr3_nt: TGTGCCACCAGCAGAGATTCTCGGGGGCGTTTCTTTTACGAGCAGTACTTC
d_call: NA; v_call: TRBV4-1; clone_size: NA; j_call: TRBJ1-4; cdr3_aa: CASSLPGVSKLFF; cdr3_nt: TGCGCCAGCAGCCTCCCGGGGGTCTCAAAACTGTTTTTT
d_call: TRBD1; v_call: TRBV7-6; clone_size: NA; j_call: TRBJ1-6; cdr3_aa: CASSSQSGQGSDSPLHF; cdr3_nt: TGTGCCAGCAGCTCGCAGTCGGGACAGGGAAGTGATTCACCCCTCCACTTT
d_call: TRBD1; v_call: TRBV5-6; clone_size: NA; j_call: TRBJ2-1; cdr3_aa: CASSPVGQGLYNEQFF; cdr3_nt: TGTGCCAGCAGCCCGGTGGGACAGGGTTTATACAATGAGCAGTTCTTC
d_call: NA; v_call: TRBV28; clone_size: NA; j_call: TRBJ1-1; cdr3_aa: CASRTGTTNTEAFF; cdr3_nt: TGTGCCAGCAGAACGGGGACAACTAACACTGAAGCTTTCTTT
d_call: TRBD2; v_call: TRBV5-1; clone_size: NA; j_call: TRBJ2-3; cdr3_aa: CASSLGTSGGAADTQYF; cdr3_nt: TGCGCCAGCAGCTTGGGGACTAGCGGGGGGGCCGCAGATACGCAGTATTTT
d_call: NA; v_call: TRBV19; clone_size: NA; j_call: TRBJ2-7; cdr3_aa: CASSIGTGTYEQYF; cdr3_nt: TGTGCCAGTAGTATTGGGACGGGAACCTACGAGCAGTACTTC
d_call: NA; v_call: TRBV28; clone_size: NA; j_call: TRBJ1-1; cdr3_aa: CASSAGRNTEAFF; cdr3_nt: TGTGCCAGCAGCGCAGGCCGGAACACTGAAGCTTTCTTT
d_call: TRBD2; v_call: TRBV11-2; clone_size: NA; j_call: TRBJ2-1; cdr3_aa: CASSSTSGNEQFF; cdr3_nt: TGTGCCAGCAGCTCAACTAGCGGGAATGAGCAGTTCTTC
d_call: TRBD1; v_call: TRBV7-3; clone_size: NA; j_call: TRBJ1-6; cdr3_aa: CASSARDSYNSPLHF; cdr3_nt: TGTGCCAGCAGCGCTCGGGACAGTTATAATTCACCCCTCCACTTT
d_call: TRBD2; v_call: TRBV30; clone_size: NA; j_call: TRBJ2-7; cdr3_aa: CAWKEGLAGGYAQYF; cdr3_nt: TGTGCCTGGAAAGAGGGACTAGCGGGGGGCTATGCGCAGTACTTC
d_call: TRBD1; v_call: TRBV7-9; clone_size: NA; j_call: TRBJ1-4; cdr3_aa: CASSSRDREETNEKLFF; cdr3_nt: TGTGCCAGCAGCTCAAGGGACAGGGAGGAAACTAATGAAAAACTGTTTTTT
d_call: NA; v_call: TRBV6-6; clone_size: few; j_call: TRBJ2-2; cdr3_aa: CASSYEAGELFF; cdr3_nt: TGTGCCAGCAGTTACGAGGCCGGGGAGCTGTTTTTT
d_call: NA; v_call: TRBV5-1; clone_size: few; j_call: TRBJ1-3; cdr3_aa: CASSLEGGGNTIYF; cdr3_nt: TGCGCCAGCAGCTTGGAGGGGGGCGGAAACACCATATATTTT
d_call: NA; v_call: TRBV9; clone_size: NA; j_call: TRBJ2-1; cdr3_aa: CASSRPGIDSYNEQFF; cdr3_nt: TGTGCCAGCAGCAGACCGGGAATCGACTCCTACAATGAGCAGTTCTTC
d_call: NA; v_call: TRBV23-1; clone_size: NA; j_call: TRBJ2-5; cdr3_aa: CASSPQDLGVVETQYF; cdr3_nt: TGCGCCAGCAGCCCTCAGGACCTCGGTGTGGTAGAGACCCAGTACTTC
d_call: TRBD1; v_call: TRBV4-1; clone_size: once; j_call: TRBJ2-2; cdr3_aa: CASSPTGDRDTGELFF; cdr3_nt: TGCGCCAGCAGCCCGACGGGGGACAGGGACACCGGGGAGCTGTTTTTT
d_call: TRBD2; v_call: TRBV19; clone_size: NA; j_call: TRBJ2-1; cdr3_aa: CASSIFGTSGSYNEQFF; cdr3_nt: TGTGCCAGTAGTATATTCGGGACTAGCGGGAGTTACAATGAGCAGTTCTTC
d_call: NA; v_call: TRBV18; clone_size: NA; j_call: TRBJ2-1; cdr3_aa: CASSPQDLSYNEQFF; cdr3_nt: TGTGCCAGCTCACCACAGGACCTCTCCTACAATGAGCAGTTCTTC
d_call: NA; v_call: TRBV20-1; clone_size: NA; j_call: TRBJ2-1; cdr3_aa: CSARLYQFF; cdr3_nt: TGCAGTGCTAGGTTGTACCAGTTCTTC
d_call: NA; v_call: TRBV3-1/TRBV3-2; clone_size: NA; j_call: TRBJ1-4; cdr3_aa: CASSPGEGPNEKLFF; cdr3_nt: TGTGCCAGCAGCCCCGGGGAGGGCCCAAATGAAAAACTGTTTTTT
d_call: NA; v_call: TRBV28; clone_size: NA; j_call: TRBJ1-6; cdr3_aa: CASTRAPNNSPLHF; cdr3_nt: TGTGCCAGCACCCGGGCCCCCAATAATTCACCCCTCCACTTT
d_call: NA; v_call: TRBV7-2; clone_size: NA; j_call: TRBJ1-3; cdr3_aa: CASSLGASGAGNTIYF; cdr3_nt: TGTGCCAGCAGCTTAGGTGCGTCAGGGGCTGGAAACACCATATATTTT
d_call: TRBD1; v_call: TRBV15; clone_size: NA; j_call: TRBJ1-2; cdr3_aa: CATSRARGIGAVGYTF; cdr3_nt: TGTGCCACCAGCAGAGCCAGGGGGATCGGTGCGGTTGGCTACACCTTC
d_call: NA; v_call: TRBV9; clone_size: NA; j_call: TRBJ2-1; cdr3_aa: CASSVGAGAHNEQFF; cdr3_nt: TGTGCCAGCAGCGTCGGGGCGGGGGCCCACAATGAGCAGTTCTTC
d_call: NA; v_call: TRBV4-1; clone_size: NA; j_call: TRBJ1-5; cdr3_aa: CASSQGQVVSNQPQHF; cdr3_nt: TGCGCCAGCAGCCAAGGACAGGTTGTTAGCAATCAGCCCCAGCATTTT
d_call: NA; v_call: TRBV5-4; clone_size: NA; j_call: TRBJ1-6; cdr3_aa: CASSLIDNSPLHF; cdr3_nt: TGTGCCAGCAGCTTGATAGATAATTCACCCCTCCACTTT
d_call: TRBD1; v_call: TRBV15; clone_size: NA; j_call: TRBJ1-5; cdr3_aa: CATRPGQGTSQPQHF; cdr3_nt: TGTGCCACCAGACCTGGACAGGGGACCTCTCAGCCCCAGCATTTT
d_call: NA; v_call: TRBV15; clone_size: NA; j_call: TRBJ1-5; cdr3_aa: CATSPGGGHQPQHF; cdr3_nt: TGTGCCACCAGCCCGGGGGGGGGCCATCAGCCCCAGCATTTT
d_call: NA; v_call: TRBV3-1/TRBV3-2; clone_size: NA; j_call: TRBJ2-3; cdr3_aa: CASSQAHYPGAASTDTQYF; cdr3_nt: TGTGCCAGCAGCCAAGCCCATTATCCGGGGGCGGCAAGCACAGATACGCAGTATTTT
d_call: TRBD1; v_call: TRBV5-1; clone_size: NA; j_call: TRBJ2-7; cdr3_aa: CASSLEDRGPYEQYF; cdr3_nt: TGCGCCAGCAGCTTGGAGGACAGGGGACCCTACGAGCAGTACTTC
d_call: NA; v_call: TRBV3-1/TRBV3-2; clone_size: NA; j_call: TRBJ2-5; cdr3_aa: CASSRSGELETQYF; cdr3_nt: TGTGCCAGCAGCCGCTCAGGGGAGTTGGAGACCCAGTACTTC
d_call: TRBD1; v_call: TRBV24-1; clone_size: NA; j_call: TRBJ2-3; cdr3_aa: CATSDNDRGMTDTQYF; cdr3_nt: TGTGCCACCAGTGACAACGACAGGGGGATGACAGATACGCAGTATTTT
d_call: TRBD2; v_call: TRBV2; clone_size: once; j_call: TRBJ2-2; cdr3_aa: CASELAGGRNTGELFF; cdr3_nt: TGTGCCAGCGAGCTAGCGGGGGGGCGGAACACCGGGGAGCTGTTTTTT
d_call: NA; v_call: TRBV19; clone_size: NA; j_call: TRBJ2-1; cdr3_aa: CASSPRGLAGYEQFF; cdr3_nt: TGTGCCAGTAGTCCCCGGGGACTCGCAGGCTATGAGCAGTTCTTC
d_call: TRBD2; v_call: TRBV7-8; clone_size: NA; j_call: TRBJ2-5; cdr3_aa: CASSRKTSGRQYF; cdr3_nt: TGTGCCAGCAGCCGGAAGACTAGCGGGAGGCAGTACTTC
d_call: NA; v_call: TRBV14; clone_size: few; j_call: TRBJ1-6; cdr3_aa: CASSPPGSYNSPLHF; cdr3_nt: TGTGCCAGCAGCCCGCCGGGATCTTATAATTCACCCCTCCACTTT